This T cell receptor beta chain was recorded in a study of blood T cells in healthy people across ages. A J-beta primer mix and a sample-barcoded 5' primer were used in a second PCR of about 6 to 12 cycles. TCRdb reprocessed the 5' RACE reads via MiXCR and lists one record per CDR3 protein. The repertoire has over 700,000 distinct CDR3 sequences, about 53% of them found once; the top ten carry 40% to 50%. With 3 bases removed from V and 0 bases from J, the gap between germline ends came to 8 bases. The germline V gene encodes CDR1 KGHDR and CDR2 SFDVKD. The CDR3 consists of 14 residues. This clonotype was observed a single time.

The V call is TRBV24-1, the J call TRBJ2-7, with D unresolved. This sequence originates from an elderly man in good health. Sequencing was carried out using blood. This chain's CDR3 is CATSDRGNSYEQYF. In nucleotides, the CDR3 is TGTGCCACCAGTGATCGCGGCAACTCCTACGAGCAGTACTTC.